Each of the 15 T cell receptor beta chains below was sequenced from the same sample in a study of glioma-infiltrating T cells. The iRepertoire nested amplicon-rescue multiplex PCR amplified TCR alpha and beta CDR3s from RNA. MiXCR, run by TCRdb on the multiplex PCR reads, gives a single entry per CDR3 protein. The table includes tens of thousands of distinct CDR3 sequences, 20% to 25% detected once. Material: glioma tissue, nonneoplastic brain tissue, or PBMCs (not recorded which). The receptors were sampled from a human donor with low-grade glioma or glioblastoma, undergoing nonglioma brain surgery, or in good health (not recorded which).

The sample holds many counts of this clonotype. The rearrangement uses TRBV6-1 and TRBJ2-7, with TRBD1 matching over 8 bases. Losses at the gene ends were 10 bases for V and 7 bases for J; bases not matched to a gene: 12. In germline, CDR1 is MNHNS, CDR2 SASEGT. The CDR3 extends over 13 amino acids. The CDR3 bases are TGTGCCACCACCCCCCAGGGGGCATGGGAGCAGTACTTC. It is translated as CATTPQGAWEQYF.

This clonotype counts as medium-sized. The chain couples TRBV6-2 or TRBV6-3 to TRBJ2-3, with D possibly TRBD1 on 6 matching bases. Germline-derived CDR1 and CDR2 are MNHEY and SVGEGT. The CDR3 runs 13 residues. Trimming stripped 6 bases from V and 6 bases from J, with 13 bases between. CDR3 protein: CASSMTGLDTQYF. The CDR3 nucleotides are TGTGCCAGCAGCATGACAGGCCTGGATACGCAGTATTTT.

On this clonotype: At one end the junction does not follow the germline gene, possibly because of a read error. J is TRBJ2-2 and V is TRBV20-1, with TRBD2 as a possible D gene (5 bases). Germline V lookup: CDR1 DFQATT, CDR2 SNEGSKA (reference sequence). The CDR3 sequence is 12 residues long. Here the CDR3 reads CSARPGAGEMFF. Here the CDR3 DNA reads TGCAGTGCTAGACCAGGAGCCGGGGAGATGTTTTTT.

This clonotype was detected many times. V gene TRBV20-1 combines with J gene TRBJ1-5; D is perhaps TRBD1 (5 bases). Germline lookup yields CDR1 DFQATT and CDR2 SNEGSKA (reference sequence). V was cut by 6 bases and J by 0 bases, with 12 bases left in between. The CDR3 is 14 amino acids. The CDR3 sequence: CSARDLLSNQPQHF. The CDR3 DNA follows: TGCAGTGCGCGGGACCTCCTTAGCAATCAGCCCCAGCATTTT.

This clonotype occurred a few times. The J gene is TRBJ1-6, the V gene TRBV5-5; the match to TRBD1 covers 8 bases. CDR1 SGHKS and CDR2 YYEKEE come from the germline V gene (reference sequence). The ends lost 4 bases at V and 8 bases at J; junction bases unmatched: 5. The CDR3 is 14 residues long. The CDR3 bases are TGTGCCAGCAGCCGGACAGGGCGCGATTCACCCCTCCACTTT. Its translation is CASSRTGRDSPLHF.

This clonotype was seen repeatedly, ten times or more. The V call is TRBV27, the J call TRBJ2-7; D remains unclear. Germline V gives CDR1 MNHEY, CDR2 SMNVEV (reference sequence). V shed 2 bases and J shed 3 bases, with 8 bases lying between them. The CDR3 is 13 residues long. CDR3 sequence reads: CASSLVGDYEQYF. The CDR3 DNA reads TGTGCCAGCAGTTTAGTAGGTGACTACGAGCAGTACTTC.

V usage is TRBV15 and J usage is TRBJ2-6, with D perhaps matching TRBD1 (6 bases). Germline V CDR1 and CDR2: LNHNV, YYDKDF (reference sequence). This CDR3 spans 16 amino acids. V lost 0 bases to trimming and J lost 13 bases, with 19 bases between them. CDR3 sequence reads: CATSREGTSYVGVLTF. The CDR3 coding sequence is TGTGCCACCAGCAGAGAGGGGACATCCTATGTTGGTGTCCTGACTTTC. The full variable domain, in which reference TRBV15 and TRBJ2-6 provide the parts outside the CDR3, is DAMVIQNPRYQVTQFGKPVTLSCSQTLNHNVMYWYQQKSSQAPKLLFHYYDKDFNNEADTPDNFQSRRPNTSFCFLDIRSPGLGDTAMYLCATSREGTSYVGVLTFGAGSRLTVL.

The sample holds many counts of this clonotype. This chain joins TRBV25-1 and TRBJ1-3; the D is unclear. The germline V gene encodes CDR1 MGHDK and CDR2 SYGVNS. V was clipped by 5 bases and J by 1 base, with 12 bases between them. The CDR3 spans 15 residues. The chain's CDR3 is CASSPPGRSGNTIYF. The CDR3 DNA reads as TGTGCCAGCAGTCCACCGGGAAGATCTGGAAACACCATATATTTT.

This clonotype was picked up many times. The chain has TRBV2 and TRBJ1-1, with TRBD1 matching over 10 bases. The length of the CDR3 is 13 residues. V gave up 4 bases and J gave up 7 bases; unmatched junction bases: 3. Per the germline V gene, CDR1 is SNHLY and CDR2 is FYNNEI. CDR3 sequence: CASSGQGAGEAFF. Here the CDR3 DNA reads TGTGCCAGCAGTGGACAGGGGGCGGGTGAAGCTTTCTTT.

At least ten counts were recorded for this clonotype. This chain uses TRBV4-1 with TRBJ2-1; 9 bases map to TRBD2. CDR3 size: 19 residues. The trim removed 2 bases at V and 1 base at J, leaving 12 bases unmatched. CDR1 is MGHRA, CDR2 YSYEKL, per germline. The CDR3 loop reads CASSQPGLASPGSYNEQFF. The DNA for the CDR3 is TGCGCCAGCAGCCAACCGGGACTAGCTTCCCCCGGGTCCTACAATGAGCAGTTCTTC.

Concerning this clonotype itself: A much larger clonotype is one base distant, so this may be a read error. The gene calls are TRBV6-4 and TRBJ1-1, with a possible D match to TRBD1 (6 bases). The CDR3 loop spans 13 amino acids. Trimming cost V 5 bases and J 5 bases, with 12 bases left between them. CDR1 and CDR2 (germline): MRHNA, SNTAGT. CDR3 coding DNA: TGTGCCAGCAGTTCAGGGGCAAGGACTGAAGCTTTCTTT. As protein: CASSSGARTEAFF.

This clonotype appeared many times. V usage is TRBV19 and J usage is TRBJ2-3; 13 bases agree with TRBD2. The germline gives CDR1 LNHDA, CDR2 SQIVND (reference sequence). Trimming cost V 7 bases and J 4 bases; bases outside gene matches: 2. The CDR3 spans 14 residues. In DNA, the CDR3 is TGTGCCAGTACCGGACTAGCGGGAGCAGATACGCAGTATTTT. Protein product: CASTGLAGADTQYF. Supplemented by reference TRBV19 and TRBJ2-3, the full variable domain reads DGGITQSPKYLFRKEGQNVTLSCEQNLNHDAMYWYRQDPGQGLRLIYYSQIVNDFQKGDIAEGYSVSREKKESFPLTVTSAQKNPTAFYLCASTGLAGADTQYFGPGTRLTVL.

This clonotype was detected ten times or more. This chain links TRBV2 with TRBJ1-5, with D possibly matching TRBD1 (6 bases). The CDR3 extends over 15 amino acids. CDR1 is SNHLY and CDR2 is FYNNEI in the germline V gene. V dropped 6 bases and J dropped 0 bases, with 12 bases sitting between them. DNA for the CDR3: TGTGCCAGCAGCCTAGACAGGCATAGCAATCAGCCCCAGCATTTT. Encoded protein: CASSLDRHSNQPQHF. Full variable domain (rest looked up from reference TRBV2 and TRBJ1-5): EPEVTQTPSHQVTQMGQEVILRCVPISNHLYFYWYRQILGQKVEFLVSFYNNEISEKSEIFDDQFSVERPDGSNFTLKIRSTKLEDSAMYFCASSLDRHSNQPQHFGDGTRLSIL.

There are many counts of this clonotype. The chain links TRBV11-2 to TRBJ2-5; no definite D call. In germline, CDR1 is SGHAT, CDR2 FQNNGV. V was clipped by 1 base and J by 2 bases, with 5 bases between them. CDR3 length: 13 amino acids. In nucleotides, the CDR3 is TGTGCCAGCAGCTTAGGACGGCAAGAGACCCAGTACTTC. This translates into CASSLGRQETQYF.

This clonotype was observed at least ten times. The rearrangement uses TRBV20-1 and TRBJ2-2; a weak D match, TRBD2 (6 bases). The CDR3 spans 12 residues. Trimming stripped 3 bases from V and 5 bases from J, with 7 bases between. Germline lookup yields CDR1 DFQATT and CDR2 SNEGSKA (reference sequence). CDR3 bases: TGCAGTGCTAGTGGGGGGACCGGGGAGCTGTTTTTT. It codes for CSASGGTGELFF.